This passage covers 16 T cell receptor beta chains from one sample sequenced in a study of blood T cell repertoires in COVID-19. TCRdb's copy holds only in-frame clones and misses some; the assay was immunoSEQ multiplex PCR. Among about 100,000 clones listed, over 90% were seen once. The sequencing input was peripheral blood. The receptor source for this set is a man aged 55 to 70 with acute or convalescent COVID-19.

This clone appeared a single time. This rearrangement joins TRBV30 to TRBJ1-4; the D gene is possibly TRBD1 (5 bases). Germline CDR1 is GTSNPN and CDR2 is SVGIG (reference sequence). The ends were cut back, 0 bases at V and 13 bases at J, with 12 bases in the middle. This CDR3 is 12 amino acids long. The CDR3 protein is CAWSVGAGRLFF. The CDR3 bases are TGTGCCTGGAGTGTAGGTGCGGGGCGACTGTTTTTT.

The chain joins TRBV24-1 to TRBJ1-1; D gene unclear. The CDR3 extends over 15 amino acids. Trimming pared 3 bases from V and 1 base from J, leaving 11 bases between. Germline V lookup: CDR1 KGHDR, CDR2 SFDVKD. CDR3 sequence (DNA): TGTGCCACCAGTGATGGAGGGAAATCGAACACTGAAGCTTTCTTT. Translation gives CATSDGGKSNTEAFF.

The rearrangement uses TRBV29-1 and TRBJ2-7; 12 bases match TRBD2. CDR3 size: 15 residues. With V trimmed by 0 bases and J by 5 bases, 5 bases remained unmatched. Germline V lookup: CDR1 SQVTM, CDR2 ANQGSEA. The CDR3 reads CSVEDGGLAGDEQYF. CDR3 in DNA: TGCAGCGTTGAAGATGGGGGACTAGCGGGTGACGAGCAGTACTTC.

This chain links TRBV12-3 or TRBV12-4 with TRBJ1-2; 9 bases fit TRBD1. With V trimmed by 6 bases and J by 6 bases, 5 bases remained unmatched. This CDR3 has 13 residues. This CDR3 reads CASRTGGSHGYTF. Written as DNA, the CDR3 is TGTGCCAGCAGAACAGGGGGCTCCCATGGCTACACCTTC.

The rearrangement links TRBV4-3 to TRBJ2-3; TRBD2 matches at 10 bases. CDR1 and CDR2 (germline): LGHNA, YSLEER. This CDR3 has 15 residues. V lost 4 bases, J lost 5 bases, and 6 bases stayed unmatched. CDR3 sequence (DNA): TGCGCCAGCAGCCGTCTAGCGGGAGTTGGAGATACGCAGTATTTT. Its translation: CASSRLAGVGDTQYF.

The CDR3 bases are TGTGCCAGCAGCTTAGGTTCCCCGGGACAGCGACCCTCATACACTGAAGCTTTCTTT. This codes for CASSLGSPGQRPSYTEAFF. The V gene is TRBV7-2, the J gene TRBJ1-1; 7 bases align to TRBD1. Per the germline V gene, CDR1 is SGHTA and CDR2 is FQGNSA. The CDR3 contains 19 residues. With 1 base clipped from V and 3 bases from J, the junction kept 17 bases outside the gene matches.

This clone came up a few times. The chain's CDR3 is CASSLGTGSYEQYF. CDR3 nucleotides: TGTGCCAGCAGCTTAGGGACAGGCTCCTACGAGCAGTACTTC. V gene TRBV7-2 combines with J gene TRBJ2-7, with 7 bases fitting TRBD1. This CDR3 has 14 residues. Germline V CDR1 and CDR2: SGHTA, FQGNSA. V lost 1 base to trimming and J lost 0 bases; unmatched junction nucleotides: 0.

The chain recombines TRBV7-3 with TRBJ2-3, with D possibly TRBD1 on 5 matching bases. The ends were cut back, 2 bases at V and 3 bases at J, with 6 bases in the middle. The CDR3 sequence is 13 residues long. Germline CDR1 reads SGHTA; CDR2 reads FQGTGA. DNA of the CDR3: TGTGCCAGCAGCTTAGGGGCAACAGATACGCAGTATTTT. Encoded protein: CASSLGATDTQYF.

This clone was picked up a small number of times. This chain links TRBV5-4 with TRBJ1-1, with D unresolved. Trimming pared 0 bases from V and 1 base from J, leaving 4 bases between. Germline CDR1 and CDR2: SGHNT and YYREEE (reference sequence). The CDR3 is made up of 13 amino acids. CDR3 sequence: CASSLVSNTEAFF. CDR3 in DNA: TGTGCCAGCAGCTTGGTCTCGAACACTGAAGCTTTCTTT.

The chain recombines TRBV15 with TRBJ2-3; 9 nucleotides line up with TRBD1. The CDR3 extends over 22 amino acids. With 2 bases clipped from V and 3 bases from J, the junction kept 24 bases outside the gene matches. CDR1 and CDR2 (germline): LNHNV, YYDKDF (reference sequence). The chain's CDR3 is CATSRQLIQGAGGLVGTDTQYF. Written as DNA, the CDR3 is TGTGCCACCAGCAGACAACTTATACAGGGGGCAGGGGGCTTGGTTGGTACAGATACGCAGTATTTT.

CDR3 region: CASSLSSGNQPQHF. The CDR3 nucleotides are TGTGCCAGCAGTTTATCTTCGGGGAATCAGCCCCAGCATTTT. The rearrangement joins TRBV27 to TRBJ1-5; D is ambiguous. V lost 0 bases and J lost 4, with 7 bases in between. Germline-derived CDR1 and CDR2 are MNHEY and SMNVEV (reference sequence). This CDR3 comprises 14 residues.

V gene TRBV27 combines with J gene TRBJ1-6; D gene unclear. CDR1 and CDR2 (germline): MNHEY, SMNVEV (reference sequence). V was cut by 8 bases and J by 7 bases, with 21 bases left in between. There are 16 residues in the CDR3. Here the CDR3 reads CASLSYSAERNSPLHF. The CDR3 DNA follows: TGTGCCAGCTTATCGTATTCCGCGGAGAGGAATTCACCCCTCCACTTT.

The V gene is TRBV2, the J gene TRBJ1-2; possibly TRBD1 for D (6 bases). CDR3 length: 12 residues. With 6 bases removed from V and 6 bases from J, the gap between germline ends came to 11 bases. Germline CDR1 reads SNHLY; CDR2 reads FYNNEI. The CDR3: CASSPDSDGYTF. For the CDR3, the DNA is TGTGCCAGCAGCCCGGACAGTGATGGCTACACCTTC.

The J gene is TRBJ2-2, the V gene TRBV24-1, with D tentatively TRBD2 (6 bases). In germline, CDR1 is KGHDR, CDR2 SFDVKD. This CDR3 region has 15 residues. With 10 bases removed from V and 2 bases from J, the gap between germline ends came to 16 bases. The CDR3 sequence: CATRIAEGNTGELFF. The CDR3 coding sequence is TGTGCCACTCGGATAGCGGAGGGAAACACCGGGGAGCTGTTTTTT.

This clone appeared once. This chain connects TRBV7-2 to TRBJ2-1; TRBD2 agrees at 7 bases. J was trimmed by 3 bases and V by 0 bases; bases with no gene match: 8. This CDR3 is built from 17 residues. Germline assignment: CDR1 SGHTA and CDR2 FQGNSA. The CDR3 DNA reads TGTGCCAGCAGCTTAGCTTCGGGCGGGAGAGGCTACAATGAGCAGTTCTTC. Translating it yields CASSLASGGRGYNEQFF.

This clone was detected only a few times. The chain recombines TRBV11-3 with TRBJ2-1, with 8 bases matching TRBD1. From germline, CDR1 is SGHNT and CDR2 YENEEA. This CDR3 has 14 residues. The trim removed 6 bases at V and 4 bases at J, leaving 5 bases unmatched. CDR3 amino acids: CASSYRGSYNEQFF. As DNA, the CDR3 is TGTGCCAGCAGTTACAGGGGGTCGTACAATGAGCAGTTCTTC. Based on the CDR3 plus reference TRBV11-3 and TRBJ2-1, the full variable domain is EAGVVQSPRYKIIEKKQPVAFWCNPISGHNTLYWYLQNLGQGPELLIRYENEEAVDDSQLPKDRFSAERLKGVDSTLKIQPAELGDSAVYLCASSYRGSYNEQFFGPGTRLTVL.